The next 24 T cell receptor beta chains were all read from a single sample in a study of blood T cell repertoires in COVID-19. The method was immunoSEQ multiplex PCR; TCRdb's version includes in-frame clones alone and lacks a portion of them. Among about 83,000 clones listed, 70% to 90% were seen once. Sequencing was performed on peripheral blood. These receptors originate from a woman at least 80 years old with acute or convalescent COVID-19.

This clone appeared a single time. This chain links TRBV14 with TRBJ1-3; D perhaps matches TRBD1 (6 bases). The CDR3 is made up of 15 amino acids. V lost 1 base and J lost 1, with 8 bases in between. From germline, CDR1 is SGHDN and CDR2 FVKESK. CDR3 protein: CASSQVRGSGNTIYF. The CDR3 nucleotides read TGTGCCAGCAGCCAAGTAAGGGGGTCTGGAAACACCATATATTTT. Combining the CDR3 with reference TRBV14 and TRBJ1-3 gives the whole variable domain EAGVTQFPSHSVIEKGQTVTLRCDPISGHDNLYWYRRVMGKEIKFLLHFVKESKQDESGMPNNRFLAERTGGTYSTLKVQPAELEDSGVYFCASSQVRGSGNTIYFGEGSWLTVV.

This clone has more than one count but fewer than ten. The rearrangement uses TRBV28 and TRBJ1-5; 7 bases fit TRBD1. This CDR3 spans 14 amino acids. CDR1 MDHEN and CDR2 SYDVKM come from the germline V gene. Trimming removed 7 bases from V and 0 bases from J; junction bases left unmatched: 3. CDR3 region: CASTGTVSNQPQHF. In DNA, the CDR3 is TGTGCCAGCACCGGGACAGTTAGCAATCAGCCCCAGCATTTT.

The gene calls are TRBV30 and TRBJ1-2; D remains ambiguous. Looked up from germline, CDR1 is GTSNPN and CDR2 is SVGIG (reference sequence). Trimming removed 5 bases at V and 1 base at J, with 14 bases between. This CDR3 has 14 residues. The CDR3 spells CAWVHENDNYGYTF. CDR3 DNA: TGTGCCTGGGTACACGAAAACGATAACTATGGCTACACCTTC.

This chain connects TRBV6-5 to TRBJ1-6; D is possibly TRBD1 (5 bases). The CDR3 is 12 residues long. Germline V CDR1 and CDR2: MNHEY, SVGAGI. Between the trimmed V and J ends, which lost 8 bases and 10 bases, there was a span of 12 bases. CDR3 in amino acids: CASRDGGSPLHF. CDR3 sequence (DNA): TGTGCCAGCCGGGATGGGGGGTCACCCCTCCACTTT.

V and J are TRBV3-1 (or the pseudogene TRBV3-2) and TRBJ2-7, with 8 bases fitting TRBD1. Germline V CDR1 and CDR2: LGHDT, YNNKEL (reference sequence). CDR3 length: 15 amino acids. Trimming cost V 4 bases and J 4 bases; bases outside gene matches: 9. CDR3 residues: CASSRWTGRSYEQYF. CDR3 sequence (DNA): TGTGCCAGCAGCCGGTGGACAGGGAGGTCGTACGAGCAGTACTTC.

The genes are TRBV5-4 and TRBJ2-2, with 9 bases lining up with TRBD2. The CDR3 has 18 residues. Germline V gene sequence: CDR1 SGHNT, CDR2 YYREEE (reference sequence). The CDR3 here is CPRSPTRGAGGRNGELFF. As DNA, the CDR3 is TGTCCCCGCAGCCCAACCCGGGGGGCGGGGGGGCGGAACGGGGAGCTGTTTTTT. Full variable domain (rest looked up from reference TRBV5-4 and TRBJ2-2): ETGVTQSPTHLIKTRGQQVTLRCSSQSGHNTVSWYQQALGQGPQFIFQYYREEENGRGNFPPRFSGLQFPNYSSELNVNALELDDSALYLCPRSPTRGAGGRNGELFFGEGSRLTVL.

In this sample, this clone turned up once. This chain links TRBV14 with TRBJ2-3, with 9 bases lining up with TRBD1. J lost 4 bases, V lost 4 bases, and 9 bases had no gene match. CDR1 is SGHDN and CDR2 is FVKESK in the germline V gene. This CDR3 region has 16 residues. In DNA, the CDR3 is TGTGCCAGCAGCCCGTACAGGGGGCTATCGGCAGATACGCAGTATTTT. Protein: CASSPYRGLSADTQYF. Drawing the rest from reference TRBV14 and TRBJ2-3, the complete variable domain is EAGVTQFPSHSVIEKGQTVTLRCDPISGHDNLYWYRRVMGKEIKFLLHFVKESKQDESGMPNNRFLAERTGGTYSTLKVQPAELEDSGVYFCASSPYRGLSADTQYFGPGTRLTVL.

This clone was recorded a few times. This chain uses TRBV19 with TRBJ1-1; 7 bases are shared with TRBD1. CDR1 LNHDA and CDR2 SQIVND come from the germline V gene (reference sequence). CDR3 length: 15 amino acids. The junction had 14 bases not matched to a gene; V was cut back by 7 bases and J by 6 bases. Written as DNA, the CDR3 is TGTGCCAGTACCCCGAGGGGGCGGGGTAGCCCTGAAGCTTTCTTT. It specifies CASTPRGRGSPEAFF.

The chain recombines TRBV29-1 with TRBJ1-2; D gene ambiguous. Deletions cut 8 bases from V and 2 bases from J, with 15 bases between. CDR1 SQVTM and CDR2 ANQGSEA come from the germline V gene. This CDR3 is 13 amino acids long. CDR3 bases: TGCAGCACCGCAGACAAATCAAACTATGGCTACACCTTC. The encoded protein is CSTADKSNYGYTF.

This clone was counted only a few times. The chain combines TRBV5-8 with TRBJ1-1; the D is unclear. Germline V CDR1 and CDR2: SGHTS, YDEGEE. Trimming pared 1 base from V and 5 bases from J, leaving 15 bases between. CDR3 size: 15 residues. The CDR3 sequence is CASSLPPTEGTEAFF. DNA for the CDR3: TGTGCCAGCAGCTTGCCCCCGACGGAGGGTACTGAAGCTTTCTTT.

The rearrangement uses TRBV3-1 (or the pseudogene TRBV3-2) and TRBJ2-7; D is uncertain. V lost 1 base and J lost 6, with 7 bases in between. Germline V gives CDR1 LGHDT, CDR2 YNNKEL (reference sequence). The CDR3 consists of 12 residues. As DNA, the CDR3 is TGTGCCAGCAGCCAAGTCTCGGGCGAGCAGTACTTC. Translated, it gives CASSQVSGEQYF.

The V call is TRBV3-1 (or the pseudogene TRBV3-2), the J call TRBJ1-5, with 7 bases aligning to TRBD1. This CDR3 spans 16 amino acids. V dropped 5 bases and J dropped 3; count of bases not matched to a gene: 10. Germline CDR1 and CDR2: LGHDT and YNNKEL (reference sequence). The CDR3 region is CASSSSGTATNQPQHF. Here the CDR3 DNA reads TGTGCCAGCAGCTCGTCCGGGACAGCCACCAATCAGCCCCAGCATTTT.

V and J are TRBV3-1 (or the pseudogene TRBV3-2) and TRBJ1-3, with 10 nucleotides matching TRBD1. This CDR3 comprises 16 residues. Losses at the gene ends were 4 bases for V and 2 bases for J; bases not matched to a gene: 5. Germline CDR1 and CDR2: LGHDT and YNNKEL (reference sequence). The CDR3 DNA reads as TGTGCCAGCAGCCCCCCGGGACAGGGGACTGGAAACACCATATATTTT. Protein: CASSPPGQGTGNTIYF.

The rearrangement links TRBV5-1 to TRBJ1-1, with D tentatively TRBD1 (5 bases). Between the trimmed V and J ends, which lost 0 bases and 11 bases, there was a span of 23 bases. The germline V gene has CDR1 SGHRS and CDR2 YFSETQ. This CDR3 has 16 amino acids. As DNA, the CDR3 is TGCGCCAGCAGCTTGGACCCTCTAATGCAGGGTTTTACTGCTTTCTTT. Translating it yields CASSLDPLMQGFTAFF.

The chain employs TRBV9 and TRBJ2-5, with 10 bases matching TRBD2. V lost 4 bases to trimming and J lost 4 bases; unmatched junction nucleotides: 7. This CDR3 contains 15 residues. The V gene's germline CDR1 is SGDLS and CDR2 YYNGEE. The CDR3 sequence is CASSPTGTSAETQYF. CDR3 DNA sequence: TGTGCCAGCAGCCCCACCGGGACTAGCGCAGAGACCCAGTACTTC.

The CDR3 region is CASSARGTGSSTEAFF. CDR3 in DNA: TGCGCCAGCAGCGCACGCGGGACAGGGAGTAGCACTGAAGCTTTCTTT. The chain joins TRBV5-1 to TRBJ1-1; 9 nucleotides match TRBD1. The germline gives CDR1 SGHRS, CDR2 YFSETQ. V gave up 4 bases and J gave up 4 bases; unmatched junction bases: 11. CDR3 length: 16 amino acids.

This chain links TRBV10-3 with TRBJ2-7, with 7 bases matching TRBD2. CDR1 is ENHRY, CDR2 SYGVKD, per germline. Trimming at V came to 5 bases and at J to 6 bases, leaving 10 bases not matched to a gene. The CDR3 consists of 14 residues. In nucleotides, the CDR3 is TGTGCCATCAGTCCTCTAGCGGAACGGGGCGAGCAGTACTTC. As protein: CAISPLAERGEQYF.

The V and J genes are TRBV6-5 and TRBJ2-3; 8 nucleotides line up with TRBD2. CDR1 and CDR2 from the germline V gene are MNHEY and SVGAGI. The trim removed 2 bases at V and 6 bases at J, leaving 7 bases unmatched. CDR3 length equals 15 residues. The CDR3 loop is CASSYSGSPPDTQYF. The DNA for the CDR3 is TGTGCCAGCAGTTACAGCGGGAGTCCCCCGGATACGCAGTATTTT.

The chain uses TRBV3-1 (or the pseudogene TRBV3-2) and TRBJ2-2, with 7 bases lining up with TRBD2. Germline loops: CDR1 LGHDT, CDR2 YNNKEL (reference sequence). The CDR3 loop spans 17 amino acids. V gave up 4 bases and J gave up 2 bases; unmatched junction bases: 10. The CDR3 is CASSPRVLARNTGELFF. The CDR3 DNA reads TGTGCCAGCAGCCCCAGGGTACTAGCGCGCAACACCGGGGAGCTGTTTTTT.

This sequence joins TRBV6-5 and TRBJ1-2, with a possible D match to TRBD1 (5 bases). V lost 0 bases and J lost 6, with 11 bases in between. This CDR3 is built from 14 residues. Germline V gene lookup returns CDR1 MNHEY and CDR2 SVGAGI. CDR3 residues: CASSYSRGGHGYTF. The DNA of the CDR3 is TGTGCCAGCAGTTACTCGAGGGGAGGTCATGGCTACACCTTC.

A single count supports this clone. This chain uses TRBV28 with TRBJ1-1; tentative D call: TRBD1 (5 bases). Germline CDR1 is MDHEN and CDR2 is SYDVKM. The CDR3 runs 14 residues. Trimming removed 6 bases from V and 4 bases from J, with 15 bases in between. The CDR3 here is CASSPTPGFTEAFF. DNA of the CDR3: TGTGCCAGCAGCCCTACTCCAGGGTTCACTGAAGCTTTCTTT.

This chain uses TRBV29-1 with TRBJ1-2; 9 bases are a match to TRBD1. From germline, CDR1 is SQVTM and CDR2 ANQGSEA. V shed 1 base, J shed 5 bases, and the junction held 11 bases outside the gene matches. The CDR3 has 16 amino acids. The CDR3 nucleotides are TGCAGCGTTGAAGGGGCCCGGGGACAGGGCGAGTATGGCTACACCTTC. It codes for CSVEGARGQGEYGYTF.

The chain carries TRBV19 and TRBJ2-7; D perhaps matches TRBD2 (5 bases). Germline V gives CDR1 LNHDA, CDR2 SQIVND (reference sequence). The CDR3 spans 14 residues. V was shortened by 5 bases and J by 0 bases, with 11 bases between the two germline ends. This chain's CDR3 is CASSYRENSYEQYF. The DNA for the CDR3 is TGTGCCAGTAGTTACCGGGAAAACTCCTACGAGCAGTACTTC.

The chain recombines TRBV24-1 with TRBJ1-1; possible D gene TRBD1, 6 bases. This CDR3 is built from 13 residues. Trimming pared 0 bases from V and 6 bases from J, leaving 7 bases between. Looked up from germline, CDR1 is KGHDR and CDR2 is SFDVKD. The CDR3 bases are TGTGCCACCAGTGATTTGTCAGGGGCTGAAGCTTTCTTT. As protein: CATSDLSGAEAFF.